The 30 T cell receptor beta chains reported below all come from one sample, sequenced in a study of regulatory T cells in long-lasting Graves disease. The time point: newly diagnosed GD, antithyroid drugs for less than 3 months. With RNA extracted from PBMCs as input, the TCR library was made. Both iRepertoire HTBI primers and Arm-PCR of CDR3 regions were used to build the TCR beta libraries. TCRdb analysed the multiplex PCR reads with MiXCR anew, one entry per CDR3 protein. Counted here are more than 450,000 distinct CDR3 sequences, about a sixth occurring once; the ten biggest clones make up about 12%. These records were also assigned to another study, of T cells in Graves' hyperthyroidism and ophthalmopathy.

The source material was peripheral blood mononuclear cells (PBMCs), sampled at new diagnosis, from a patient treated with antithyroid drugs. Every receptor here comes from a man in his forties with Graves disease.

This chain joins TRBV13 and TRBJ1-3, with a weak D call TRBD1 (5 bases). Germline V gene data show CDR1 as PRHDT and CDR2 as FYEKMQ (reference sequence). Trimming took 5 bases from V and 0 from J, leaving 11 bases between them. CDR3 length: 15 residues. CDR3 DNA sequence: TGTGCCAGCAGCCCGGGACGGAACTCTGGAAACACCATATATTTT. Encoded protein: CASSPGRNSGNTIYF.

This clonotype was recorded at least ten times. CDR3 nucleotides: TGCAGTGCCCTGGTAGGAAACTATGGCTACACCTTC. Its translation is CSALVGNYGYTF. The J gene is TRBJ1-2, the V gene TRBV20-1; D is undetermined. CDR1 is DFQATT, CDR2 SNEGSKA, per germline (reference sequence). This CDR3 comprises 12 residues. The V gene lost 6 bases and the J gene lost 2 bases, with 10 bases spanning the gap.

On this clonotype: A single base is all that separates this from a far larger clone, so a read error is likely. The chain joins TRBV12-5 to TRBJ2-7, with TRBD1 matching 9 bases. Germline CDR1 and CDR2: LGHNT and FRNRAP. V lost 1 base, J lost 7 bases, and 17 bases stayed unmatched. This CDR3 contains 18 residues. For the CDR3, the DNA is TGTGCTAGTGGTTTGGCTCCCGGGACAGGGAGCTCCTACAATGAGCAGTACTTC. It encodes CASGLAPGTGSSYNEQYF.

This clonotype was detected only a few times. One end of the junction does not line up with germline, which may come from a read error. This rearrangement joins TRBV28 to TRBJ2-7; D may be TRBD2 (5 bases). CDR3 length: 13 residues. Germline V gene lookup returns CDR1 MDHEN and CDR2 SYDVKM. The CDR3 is CASSPTSFYKQYF. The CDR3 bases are TGTGCCAGCAGTCCCACTAGTTTCTACAAGCAGTACTTC.

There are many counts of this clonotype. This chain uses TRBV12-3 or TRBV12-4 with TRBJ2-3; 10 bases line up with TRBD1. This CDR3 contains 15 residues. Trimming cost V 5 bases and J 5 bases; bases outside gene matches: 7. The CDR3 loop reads CASSTGQGYGDTQYF. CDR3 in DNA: TGTGCCAGCAGTACGGGACAGGGGTATGGAGATACGCAGTATTTT.

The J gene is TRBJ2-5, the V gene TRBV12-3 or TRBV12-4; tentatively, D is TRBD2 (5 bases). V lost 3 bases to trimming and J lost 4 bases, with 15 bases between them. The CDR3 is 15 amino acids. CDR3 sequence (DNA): TGTGCCAGCAGTTTCCGGTCCGGAGGCCGAGAGACCCAGTACTTC. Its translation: CASSFRSGGRETQYF.

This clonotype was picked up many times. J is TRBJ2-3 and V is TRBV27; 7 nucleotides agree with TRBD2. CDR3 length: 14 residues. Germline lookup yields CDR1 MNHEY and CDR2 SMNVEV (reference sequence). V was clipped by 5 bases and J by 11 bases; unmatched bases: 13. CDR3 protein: CASSPNRGEGKQYF. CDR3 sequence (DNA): TGTGCCAGCAGTCCGAACCGGGGGGAGGGAAAGCAGTATTTT.

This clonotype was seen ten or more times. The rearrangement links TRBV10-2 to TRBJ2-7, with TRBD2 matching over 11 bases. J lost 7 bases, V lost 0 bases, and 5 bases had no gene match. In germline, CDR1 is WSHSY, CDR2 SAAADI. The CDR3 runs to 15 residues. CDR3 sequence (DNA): TGCGCCAGCAGTGAGTCGGTAGCGGGAGGGCGAGAGCAGTACTTC. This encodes CASSESVAGGREQYF.

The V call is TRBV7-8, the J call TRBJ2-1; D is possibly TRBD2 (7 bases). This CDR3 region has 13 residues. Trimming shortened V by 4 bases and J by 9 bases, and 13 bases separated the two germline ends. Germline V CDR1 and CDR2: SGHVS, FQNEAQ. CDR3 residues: CASSYHREGEQFF. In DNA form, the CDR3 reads TGTGCCAGCAGCTACCACAGGGAGGGTGAGCAGTTCTTC.

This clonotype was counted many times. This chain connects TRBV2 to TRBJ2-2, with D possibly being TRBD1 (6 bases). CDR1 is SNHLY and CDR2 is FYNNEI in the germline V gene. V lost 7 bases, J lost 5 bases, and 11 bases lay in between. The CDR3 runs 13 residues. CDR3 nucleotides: TGTGCCAGCACTGGACAGCCAACCGGGGAGCTGTTTTTT. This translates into CASTGQPTGELFF. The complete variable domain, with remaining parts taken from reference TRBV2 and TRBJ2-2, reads EPEVTQTPSHQVTQMGQEVILRCVPISNHLYFYWYRQILGQKVEFLVSFYNNEISEKSEIFDDQFSVERPDGSNFTLKIRSTKLEDSAMYFCASTGQPTGELFFGEGSRLTVL.

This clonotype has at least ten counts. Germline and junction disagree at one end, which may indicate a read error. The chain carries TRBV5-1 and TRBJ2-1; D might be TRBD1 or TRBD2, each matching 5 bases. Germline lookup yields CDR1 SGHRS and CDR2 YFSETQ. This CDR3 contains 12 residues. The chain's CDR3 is CASRDPYNEQFF. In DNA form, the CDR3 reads TGTGCCAGCAGGGACCCTTACAATGAGCAGTTCTTC.

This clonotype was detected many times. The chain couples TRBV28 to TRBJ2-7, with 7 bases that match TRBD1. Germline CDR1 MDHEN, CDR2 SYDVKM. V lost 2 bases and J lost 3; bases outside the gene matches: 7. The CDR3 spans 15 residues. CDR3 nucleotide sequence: TGTGCCAGCAGTTTACTCCCGACAGGGTTCTACGAGCAGTACTTC. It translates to CASSLLPTGFYEQYF.

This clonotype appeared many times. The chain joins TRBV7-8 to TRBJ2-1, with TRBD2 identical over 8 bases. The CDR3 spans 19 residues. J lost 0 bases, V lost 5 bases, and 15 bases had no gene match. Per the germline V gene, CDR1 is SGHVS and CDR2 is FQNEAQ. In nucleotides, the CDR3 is TGTGCCAGCAGCCCTCCCCGGTGGCAGCGGGAGAGCTCCTACAATGAGCAGTTCTTC. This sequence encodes CASSPPRWQRESSYNEQFF.

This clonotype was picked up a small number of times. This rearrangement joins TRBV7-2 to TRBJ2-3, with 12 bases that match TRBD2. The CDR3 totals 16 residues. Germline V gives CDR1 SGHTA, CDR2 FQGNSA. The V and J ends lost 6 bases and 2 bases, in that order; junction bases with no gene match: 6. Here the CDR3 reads CASSSSGRALTDTQYF. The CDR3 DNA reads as TGTGCCAGCAGTTCTAGCGGGAGGGCCCTCACAGATACGCAGTATTTT.

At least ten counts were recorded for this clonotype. The chain's CDR3 is CASSQDPREQYF. DNA of the CDR3: TGTGCCAGCAGCCAAGATCCTAGGGAGCAGTACTTC. The chain employs TRBV3-1 and TRBJ2-7; D gene ambiguous. The CDR3 contains 12 residues. The V gene lost 0 bases and the J gene lost 7 bases, with 7 bases spanning the gap. Looked up from germline, CDR1 is LGHDT and CDR2 is YNNKEL (reference sequence).

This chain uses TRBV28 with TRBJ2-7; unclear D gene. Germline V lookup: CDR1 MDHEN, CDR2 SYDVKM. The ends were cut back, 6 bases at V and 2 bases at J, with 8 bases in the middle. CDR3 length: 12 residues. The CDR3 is CASRQGPYEQYF. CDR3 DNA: TGTGCCAGCAGGCAAGGTCCCTACGAGCAGTACTTC.

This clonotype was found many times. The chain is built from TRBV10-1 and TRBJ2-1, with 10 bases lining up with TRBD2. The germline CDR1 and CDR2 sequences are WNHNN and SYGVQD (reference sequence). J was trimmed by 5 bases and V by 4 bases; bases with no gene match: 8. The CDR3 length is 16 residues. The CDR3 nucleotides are TGCGCCAGCAGTGGGACTAGCGGCCTGAGGGACAATGAGCAGTTCTTC. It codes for CASSGTSGLRDNEQFF.

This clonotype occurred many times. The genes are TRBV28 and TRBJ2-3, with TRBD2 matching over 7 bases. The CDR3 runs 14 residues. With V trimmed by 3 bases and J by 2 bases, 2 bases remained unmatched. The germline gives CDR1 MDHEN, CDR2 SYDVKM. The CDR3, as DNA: TGTGCCAGCAGTTTGGGACTATCCACAGATACGCAGTATTTT. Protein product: CASSLGLSTDTQYF.

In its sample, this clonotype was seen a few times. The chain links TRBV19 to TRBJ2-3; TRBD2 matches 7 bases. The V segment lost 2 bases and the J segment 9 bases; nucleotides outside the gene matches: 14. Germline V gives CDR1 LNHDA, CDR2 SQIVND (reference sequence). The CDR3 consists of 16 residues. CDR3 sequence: CASSIPGGRGEDTQYF. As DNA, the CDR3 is TGTGCCAGTAGTATACCTGGCGGGAGAGGCGAAGACACGCAGTATTTT.

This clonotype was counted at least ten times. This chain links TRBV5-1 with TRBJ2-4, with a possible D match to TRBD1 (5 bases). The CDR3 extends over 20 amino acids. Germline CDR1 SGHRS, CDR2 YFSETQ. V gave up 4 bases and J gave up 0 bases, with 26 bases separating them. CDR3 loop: CASSPIRVTGSILAKNIQYF. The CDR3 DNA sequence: TGCGCCAGCAGCCCCATAAGGGTCACAGGATCGATCTTAGCCAAAAACATTCAGTACTTC.

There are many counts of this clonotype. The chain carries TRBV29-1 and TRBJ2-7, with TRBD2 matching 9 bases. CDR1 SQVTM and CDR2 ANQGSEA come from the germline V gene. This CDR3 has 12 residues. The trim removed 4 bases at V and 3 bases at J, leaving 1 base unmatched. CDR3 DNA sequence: TGCAGCGTTGGAGCGGGAGGCTACGAGCAGTACTTC. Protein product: CSVGAGGYEQYF.

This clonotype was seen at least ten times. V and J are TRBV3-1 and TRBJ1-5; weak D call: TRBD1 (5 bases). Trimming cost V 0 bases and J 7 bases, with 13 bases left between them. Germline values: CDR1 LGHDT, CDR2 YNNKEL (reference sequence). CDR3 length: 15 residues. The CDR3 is CASSQDGLGGQPQHF. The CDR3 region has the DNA TGTGCCAGCAGCCAAGATGGGTTGGGGGGACAGCCCCAGCATTTT.

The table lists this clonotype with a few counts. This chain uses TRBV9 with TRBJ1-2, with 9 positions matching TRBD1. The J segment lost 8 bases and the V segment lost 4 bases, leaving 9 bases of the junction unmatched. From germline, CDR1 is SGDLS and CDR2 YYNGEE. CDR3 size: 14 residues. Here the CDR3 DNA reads TGTGCCAGCAGCCCGAGCCTTGGGACAGGGGGCTACACCTTC. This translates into CASSPSLGTGGYTF.

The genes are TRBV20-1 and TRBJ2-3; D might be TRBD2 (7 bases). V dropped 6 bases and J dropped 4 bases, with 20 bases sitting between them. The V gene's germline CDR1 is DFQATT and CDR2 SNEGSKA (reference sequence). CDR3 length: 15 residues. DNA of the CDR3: TGCAGTGCCCAGGGGCTAGCGGTGGCGGCAGATACGCAGTATTTT. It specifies CSAQGLAVAADTQYF.

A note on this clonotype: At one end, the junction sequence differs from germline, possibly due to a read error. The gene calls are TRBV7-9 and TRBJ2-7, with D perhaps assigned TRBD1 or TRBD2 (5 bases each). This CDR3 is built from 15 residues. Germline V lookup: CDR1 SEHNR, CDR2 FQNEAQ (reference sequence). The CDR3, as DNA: TGTGTCAGCAGCTTAGTGGGGGAATCCACCTACGAGCAGTACTTC. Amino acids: CVSSLVGESTYEQYF.

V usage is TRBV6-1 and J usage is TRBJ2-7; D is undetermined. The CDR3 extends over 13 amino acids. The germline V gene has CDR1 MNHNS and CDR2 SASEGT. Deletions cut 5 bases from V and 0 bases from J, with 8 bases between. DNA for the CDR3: TGTGCCAGCAGTTACAGCATCTCCTACGAGCAGTACTTC. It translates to CASSYSISYEQYF.

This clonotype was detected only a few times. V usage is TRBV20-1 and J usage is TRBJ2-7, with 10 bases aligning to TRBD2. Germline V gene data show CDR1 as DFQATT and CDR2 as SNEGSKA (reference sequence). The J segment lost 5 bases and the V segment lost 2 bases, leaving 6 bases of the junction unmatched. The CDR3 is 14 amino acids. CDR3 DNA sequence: TGCAGTGCTAGATGGCTAGCGGGAGCCCACGAGCAGTACTTC. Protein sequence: CSARWLAGAHEQYF.

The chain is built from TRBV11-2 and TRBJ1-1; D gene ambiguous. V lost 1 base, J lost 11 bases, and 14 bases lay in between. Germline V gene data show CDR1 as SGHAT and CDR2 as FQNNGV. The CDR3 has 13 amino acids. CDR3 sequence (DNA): TGTGCCAGCAGCTTAGGAGGCGCTAAGAGGGCTTTCTTT. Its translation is CASSLGGAKRAFF.

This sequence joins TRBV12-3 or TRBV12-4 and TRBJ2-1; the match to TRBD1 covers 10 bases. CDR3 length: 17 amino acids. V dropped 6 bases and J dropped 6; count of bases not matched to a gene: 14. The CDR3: CASRLRDRGPYGNEQFF. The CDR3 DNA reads TGTGCCAGCAGGCTGCGGGACAGGGGCCCGTACGGCAATGAGCAGTTCTTC.

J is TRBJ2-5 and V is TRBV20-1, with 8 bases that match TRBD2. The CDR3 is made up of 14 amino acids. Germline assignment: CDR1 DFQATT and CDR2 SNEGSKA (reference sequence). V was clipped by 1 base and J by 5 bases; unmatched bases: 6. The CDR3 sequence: CSARVTSGWETQYF. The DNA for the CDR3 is TGCAGTGCTAGAGTCACTAGCGGCTGGGAGACCCAGTACTTC.